A selection of T cell receptor beta chains follows, all from one sample in a study of radiotherapy plus CTLA-4 blockade in lung cancer. Libraries were prepared by immunoSEQ multiplex PCR; TCRdb keeps only in-frame clonotypes and omits some of them. This sample has around 30,000 clones, with 60% to 85% found just once. The sequenced sample was peripheral blood, obtained from a patient treated with radiotherapy plus ipilimumab. All receptors come from a human donor with non-small cell lung cancer that progressed on radiotherapy plus ipilimumab. CDR3s include the opening cysteine and the closing phenylalanine or tryptophan. A D gene is named only where the DNA matches it firmly. The size of a clone is reported for some rows only, either as once, few or many, or as a class for expanded clones.

v_gene	d_gene	j_gene	abundance	CDR3nt	CDR3aa
TRBV7-9	TRBD2	TRBJ2-3	NA	TGTGCCAGCAGCCCCCCAAGCGGGATTAGCACAGATACGCAGTATTTT	CASSPPSGISTDTQYF
TRBV18	TRBD2	TRBJ2-3	once	TGTGCCAGCTCACCGAAACCACCGGGACTAGCGTTACATACGCAGTATTTT	CASSPKPPGLALHTQYF
TRBV7-2	TRBD2	TRBJ2-3	NA	TGTGCCAGCAGCCCGCAGACTAGCGGGGGCCTCACAGATACGCAGTATTTT	CASSPQTSGGLTDTQYF
TRBV11-1	TRBD2	TRBJ2-5	NA	TGTGCCAGCAGCCTTGGGACTAGCGGGGGGATAGAGACCCAGTACTTC	CASSLGTSGGIETQYF
TRBV19	NA	TRBJ2-3	NA	TGTGCCAGTAGTTCCGAGGTGAGGGGACTCACAGATACGCAGTATTTT	CASSSEVRGLTDTQYF
TRBV15	NA	TRBJ1-2	few	TGTGCCACCAGCCGACTGTCCTATGGCTACACCTTC	CATSRLSYGYTF
TRBV28	NA	TRBJ1-5	NA	TGTGCCAGCAGTACCGGGACTCCGAGCAATCAGCCCCAGCATTTT	CASSTGTPSNQPQHF
TRBV16	NA	TRBJ1-1	NA	TGTGCCAGCAGCCAAGGGGCTACCTTAAACACTGAAGCTTTCTTT	CASSQGATLNTEAFF
TRBV9	TRBD2	TRBJ2-1	once	TGTGCCAGCAGCGCAGAAACGCGGGGGGTCTACAATGAGCAGTTCTTC	CASSAETRGVYNEQFF
TRBV6-6	NA	TRBJ2-1	NA	TGTGCCAGCAGTTACTCGATTAACAATGAGCAGTTCTTC	CASSYSINNEQFF
TRBV2	NA	TRBJ1-4	medium-sized	TGTGCCAGCGGGGTAACGTCTGAAAAACTGTTTTTT	CASGVTSEKLFF
TRBV7-9	NA	TRBJ1-2	NA	TGTGCCAGCAGCTTGGGAGTCCTTTTAGGCTACACCTTC	CASSLGVLLGYTF
TRBV27	NA	TRBJ2-2	NA	TGTGCCAGCACTCAACGGGGGGCAGGCGACACCGGGGAGCTGTTTTTT	CASTQRGAGDTGELFF
TRBV2	NA	TRBJ2-5	NA	TGTGCCAGCAGTGAACCGGCAGGGGAGACCCAGTACTTC	CASSEPAGETQYF
TRBV2	TRBD1	TRBJ2-3	few	TGTGCCAGCAGTCCGACAGGGGTAGCAGATACGCAGTATTTT	CASSPTGVADTQYF
TRBV5-4	TRBD1	TRBJ1-2	NA	TGTGCCAGCAGCTCGGGGGACAGGGGAGTTGGCTACACCTTC	CASSSGDRGVGYTF
TRBV27	NA	TRBJ2-3	NA	TGTGCCAGCAGTCCGTTCTACCCTAGCACAGATACGCAGTATTTT	CASSPFYPSTDTQYF
TRBV5-4	NA	TRBJ2-7	NA	TGTGCCAGCAGCTTGGTCGGAAACCACGAGCAGTACTTC	CASSLVGNHEQYF
TRBV10-2	TRBD1	TRBJ1-4	NA	TGCGCCAGCAACTCCAGGGGGCCTAGGGAAAAACTGTTTTTT	CASNSRGPREKLFF
TRBV2	NA	TRBJ1-3	few	TGTGCCAGCGGGGCAGGGTCCTCTGGAAACACCATATATTTT	CASGAGSSGNTIYF
TRBV19	NA	TRBJ2-1	NA	TGTGCCAGTAGCCAGCAGGCGGGGAATGAGCAGTTCTTC	CASSQQAGNEQFF
TRBV2	NA	TRBJ1-6	NA	TGTGCCAGCAGTGAGGGAGTCTATAATTCACCCCTCCACTTT	CASSEGVYNSPLHF
TRBV7-2	NA	TRBJ1-4	NA	TGTGCCAGCAGCTTAGCGTTGGGGACTAATGAAAAACTGTTTTTT	CASSLALGTNEKLFF
TRBV2	TRBD1	TRBJ2-7	NA	TGTGCCAGCAGTGAAGCACCAGGGGGTTCCTACGAGCAGTACTTC	CASSEAPGGSYEQYF
TRBV18	TRBD1	TRBJ2-1	few	TGTGCCAGCTCACTTACGACAGGGCCTCCCACGAATGAGCAGTTCTTC	CASSLTTGPPTNEQFF
TRBV10-3	NA	TRBJ2-5	NA	TGTGCCATCAGTGAACTAGCCGCGGAGACCCAGTACTTC	CAISELAAETQYF
TRBV7-2	NA	TRBJ1-3	NA	TGTGCCAGCAGCCAAGCCTACTCTGGAAACACCATATATTTT	CASSQAYSGNTIYF
TRBV7-9	NA	TRBJ2-5	NA	TGTGCCAGCAGCTATTGGGGAGGAGAGACCCAGTACTTC	CASSYWGGETQYF
TRBV28	NA	TRBJ1-1	once	TGTGCCAGCAGTTTAGGAATGAACACTGAAGCTTTCTTT	CASSLGMNTEAFF
TRBV7-2	TRBD2	TRBJ2-3	NA	TGTGCCAGCAGCTTAAGCCCTCTAGCGGGGGGCAGCACAGATACGCAGTATTTT	CASSLSPLAGGSTDTQYF
TRBV7-3	NA	TRBJ2-2	NA	TGTGCCAGCAGCTTAGTGGGGCCCGCAGGAGGGAACACCGGGGAGCTGTTTTTT	CASSLVGPAGGNTGELFF
TRBV11-3	TRBD2	TRBJ2-3	NA	TGTGCCAGCAGCGCGAGCGGGGGGACCACAGATACGCAGTATTTT	CASSASGGTTDTQYF
TRBV5-1	TRBD1	TRBJ2-1	NA	TGCGCCAGCAGCTGGGGACAGGGGGCCAATGAGCAGTTCTTC	CASSWGQGANEQFF
TRBV5-1	TRBD1	TRBJ2-1	NA	TGCGCCAGCAGCCCTGGGACAGGCACCTACAATGAGCAGTTCTTC	CASSPGTGTYNEQFF
TRBV5-8	NA	TRBJ2-7	NA	TGTGCCAGCAGCTTGGGGCAGCGAGAGCAGTACTTC	CASSLGQREQYF
TRBV9	NA	TRBJ1-2	NA	TGTGCCAGCAGCGCGGGGGGTAACTATGGCTACACCTTC	CASSAGGNYGYTF
TRBV4-1	NA	TRBJ2-5	NA	TGCGCCAGCAGCCACCCGGACAATTTCGGCGAGACCCAGTACTTC	CASSHPDNFGETQYF
TRBV5-6	NA	TRBJ2-5	NA	TGTGCCAGCAGCTTGGGGTCCAGGGCGACCCAGTACTTC	CASSLGSRATQYF
TRBV28	TRBD1	TRBJ2-5	few	TGTGCCAGCAGTGGGGACAGGGCCTACCAAGAGACCCAGTACTTC	CASSGDRAYQETQYF
TRBV7-9	NA	TRBJ2-3	NA	TGTGCCAGCAGCTTCAGGGGAACAGATACGCAGTATTTT	CASSFRGTDTQYF
TRBV28	NA	TRBJ1-4	NA	TGTGCCAGCAGTTTGGGGGGCGCGGACGAAAAACTGTTTTTT	CASSLGGADEKLFF
TRBV6-5	TRBD1	TRBJ2-7	few	TGTGCCAGCAGTTATGGGCAGGGGGCCTACGAGCAGTACTTC	CASSYGQGAYEQYF